These 19 T cell receptor beta chains were all obtained from the same sample, sequenced in a study of T cells in Graves' hyperthyroidism and ophthalmopathy (dated by TCRdb to the late 2010s). The library was made by multiplex PCR. The sequencing machine was an Illumina HiSeq 2000. TCR beta CDR3 regions were amplified from RNA transcripts. For the first round of RT-PCR on the TCR CDR3, the HTBI primer set was used together with the Qiagen OneStep RT-PCR kit. In TCRdb, the public reads were trimmed at Q25 with fastp and aligned with MiXCR, with productive beta chains retained. Every distinct CDR3 protein forms one entry, paired with its most common genes and DNA. This sample gives fewer than 450,000 distinct CDR3 sequences in total; roughly 15% of them show up just once. Clones ranked in the top ten supply roughly 19% of the sample. Sequencing used blood. These receptors all stem from a woman aged 55-75 years with Graves' ophthalmopathy.

This clonotype showed up just a few times. The rearrangement uses TRBV9 and TRBJ2-3; TRBD1 matches 8 bases. The V gene's germline CDR1 is SGDLS and CDR2 YYNGEE. With V trimmed by 0 bases and J by 3 bases, 3 bases remained unmatched. This CDR3 is 15 amino acids long. The CDR3 protein is CASSVAGGSTDTQYF. Here the CDR3 DNA reads TGTGCCAGCAGCGTAGCAGGGGGCAGTACAGATACGCAGTATTTT.

There are a few counts of this clonotype. The V and J genes are TRBV18 and TRBJ2-1; the D gene could be TRBD1 or TRBD2 (5 bases each). The CDR3 is made up of 13 amino acids. Trimming stripped 5 bases from V and 10 bases from J, with 15 bases between. Per germline, CDR1 KGHSH and CDR2 LQKENI. The CDR3 DNA reads TGTGCCAGCTCATACCAAGCCAGGGAGGAGCAGTTCTTC. This gives the protein CASSYQAREEQFF.

This clonotype was observed at least ten times. The rearrangement uses TRBV7-9 and TRBJ2-3, with 10 nucleotides matching TRBD2. The CDR3 sequence is 16 residues long. V dropped 5 bases and J dropped 2; count of bases not matched to a gene: 7. Germline loops: CDR1 SEHNR, CDR2 FQNEAQ (reference sequence). CDR3 sequence: CASSPTSGWSTDTQYF. The CDR3 DNA reads as TGTGCCAGCAGCCCGACTAGCGGGTGGTCCACAGATACGCAGTATTTT. Together with reference TRBV7-9 and TRBJ2-3, the CDR3 gives the full variable domain: DTGVSQNPRHKITKRGQNVTFRCDPISEHNRLYWYRQTLGQGPEFLTYFQNEAQLEKSRLLSDRFSAERPKGSFSTLEIQRTEQGDSAMYLCASSPTSGWSTDTQYFGPGTRLTVL.

This clonotype was picked up many times. This chain uses TRBV12-3 or TRBV12-4 with TRBJ2-3; TRBD2 matches 8 bases. Germline trimming cut 6 bases from V and 5 bases from J; bases unmatched to any gene: 7. The CDR3 is made up of 14 amino acids. The CDR3 reads CASRGTGGRDTQYF. The CDR3 DNA reads TGTGCCAGCAGGGGGACGGGAGGGAGAGATACGCAGTATTTT.

V usage is TRBV27 and J usage is TRBJ1-4; TRBD1 aligns across 8 bases. V lost 7 bases, J lost 6 bases, and 10 bases stayed unmatched. The CDR3 has 15 residues. The germline CDR1 and CDR2 sequences are MNHEY and SMNVEV (reference sequence). The CDR3 DNA is TGTGCCAGCAAGACCCAGGGGGCTTATCATGAAAAACTGTTTTTT. Protein product: CASKTQGAYHEKLFF.

This clonotype was recorded at least ten times. This chain links TRBV27 with TRBJ2-7; D is perhaps TRBD2 (5 bases). The CDR3 extends over 13 amino acids. Germline V gene lookup returns CDR1 MNHEY and CDR2 SMNVEV (reference sequence). The V end was cut by 2 bases, the J end by 5 bases, with 10 bases between. The CDR3 nucleotides read TGTGCCAGCAGTTTACTACTAGGAGACGAGCAGTACTTC. This gives the protein CASSLLLGDEQYF.

The sample holds many counts of this clonotype. V gene TRBV11-2 combines with J gene TRBJ2-1, with 8 bases fitting TRBD1. The V gene's germline CDR1 is SGHAT and CDR2 FQNNGV. V shed 5 bases and J 0 bases; nucleotides not matched to a gene: 9. The CDR3 is made up of 17 amino acids. The CDR3 is CASSPARQGFSYNEQFF. As DNA, the CDR3 is TGTGCCAGCAGCCCCGCCCGACAGGGGTTCTCCTACAATGAGCAGTTCTTC.

This clonotype has a count of ten or more. The rearrangement uses TRBV12-3 or TRBV12-4 and TRBJ2-1; maybe TRBD2 (6 bases). The CDR3 loop spans 14 amino acids. Trimming removed 5 bases from V and 8 bases from J, with 16 bases in between. CDR3 loop: CASSRLGIQYEQFF. CDR3 sequence (DNA): TGTGCCAGCAGTCGACTAGGAATCCAATATGAGCAGTTCTTC.

In this sample, this clonotype turned up many times. This chain uses TRBV28 with TRBJ2-1, with 10 bases fitting TRBD2. There are 13 residues in the CDR3. J was trimmed by 4 bases and V by 6 bases; bases with no gene match: 0. The germline V gene has CDR1 MDHEN and CDR2 SYDVKM. CDR3 nucleotides: TGTGCCAGCAGGACTAGCGGGTACAATGAGCAGTTCTTC. It specifies CASRTSGYNEQFF.

The sample holds many counts of this clonotype. The chain combines TRBV7-9 with TRBJ2-3, with D possibly called TRBD1 or TRBD2 (5 bases each). Trimming pared 4 bases from V and 0 bases from J, leaving 17 bases between. Germline values: CDR1 SEHNR, CDR2 FQNEAQ (reference sequence). The CDR3 contains 17 residues. Here the CDR3 reads CASSSSRDPASTDTQYF. CDR3 in DNA: TGTGCCAGCAGCTCCAGTCGGGACCCCGCTAGCACAGATACGCAGTATTTT.

This clonotype occurred many times. This chain links TRBV10-1 with TRBJ2-3; weak D call: TRBD2 (5 bases). The CDR3 totals 14 residues. Germline CDR1 and CDR2: WNHNN and SYGVQD (reference sequence). V was shortened by 0 bases and J by 4 bases, with 8 bases between the two germline ends. The CDR3, as DNA: TGCGCCAGCAGTGAGTCGACGGGATCAGATACGCAGTATTTT. It encodes CASSESTGSDTQYF.

This clonotype appeared many times. This chain uses TRBV12-3 or TRBV12-4 with TRBJ2-5; 12 bases match TRBD2. Trimming at V came to 5 bases and at J to 5 bases, leaving 15 bases not matched to a gene. This CDR3 comprises 18 residues. CDR3 residues: CASSHAGLAGPTGETQYF. The CDR3 DNA sequence: TGTGCCAGCAGTCATGCGGGACTAGCGGGCCCGACGGGGGAGACCCAGTACTTC.

Ten or more counts support this clonotype. This chain links TRBV28 with TRBJ1-6; D is perhaps TRBD1 (6 bases). The CDR3 is 16 residues long. With 5 bases removed from V and 9 bases from J, the gap between germline ends came to 20 bases. Germline V gene lookup returns CDR1 MDHEN and CDR2 SYDVKM. The CDR3 DNA follows: TGTGCCAGCAGTCCCACCACAGGGTTAGCTGGTTCACCCCTCCACTTT. Its translation is CASSPTTGLAGSPLHF.

The chain carries TRBV15 and TRBJ2-3; D may be TRBD1 (6 bases). CDR1 is LNHNV and CDR2 is YYDKDF in the germline V gene (reference sequence). This CDR3 region has 15 residues. Trimming shortened V by 1 base and J by 7 bases, and 15 bases separated the two germline ends. The CDR3 reads CATSRVRDGTNTQYF. Here the CDR3 DNA reads TGTGCCACCAGCAGAGTCCGGGACGGGACAAATACGCAGTATTTT.

A note on this clonotype: A read error is likely, as this CDR3 ends without the conserved phenylalanine or tryptophan. The rearrangement links TRBV28 to TRBJ2-1; maybe TRBD2 (6 bases). The germline V gene has CDR1 MDHEN and CDR2 SYDVKM. This CDR3 spans 14 amino acids. As DNA, the CDR3 is TGTGCCAGCACAGCGGGCGGGCCCTACAATAAGCAGTTCTTA. Amino acid sequence: CASTAGGPYNKQFL.

This clonotype was found a few times. The chain combines TRBV6-2 or TRBV6-3 with TRBJ1-3; 9 nucleotides line up with TRBD1. The CDR3 is 19 residues long. The germline CDR1 and CDR2 sequences are MNHEY and SVGEGT. V lost 5 bases to trimming and J lost 0 bases; unmatched junction nucleotides: 14. The CDR3 coding sequence is TGTGCCAGCAGTCTCGGACAGGGGAGCCCCGGGGGCTCTGGAAACACCATATATTTT. It codes for CASSLGQGSPGGSGNTIYF.

The chain joins TRBV7-9 to TRBJ2-5, with D unclear. V dropped 0 bases and J dropped 2 bases, with 7 bases sitting between them. The germline V gene encodes CDR1 SEHNR and CDR2 FQNEAQ (reference sequence). The CDR3 has 14 amino acids. The CDR3 DNA reads as TGTGCCAGCAGCTTAGCGCGGCAGCAAGAGACCCAGTACTTC. It codes for CASSLARQQETQYF.

This chain links TRBV28 with TRBJ1-5; possibly TRBD1 for D (5 bases). The germline gives CDR1 MDHEN, CDR2 SYDVKM. Trimming took off 6 bases at V and 3 bases at J, with 18 bases between the two ends. This CDR3 has 16 residues. CDR3 sequence: CASSILAGGVNQPQHF. DNA of the CDR3: TGTGCCAGCAGCATACTAGCGGGAGGGGTCAATCAGCCCCAGCATTTT. Based on the CDR3 plus reference TRBV28 and TRBJ1-5, the full variable domain is DVKVTQSSRYLVKRTGEKVFLECVQDMDHENMFWYRQDPGLGLRLIYFSYDVKMKEKGDIPEGYSVSREKKERFSLILESASTNQTSMYLCASSILAGGVNQPQHFGDGTRLSIL.

This clonotype was detected many times. In DNA, the CDR3 is TGCGCCAGCAGCTTGGGGTTTGGCGGGAGGGCGAGCAATGAGCAGTTCTTC. Translating gives CASSLGFGGRASNEQFF. The chain employs TRBV5-1 and TRBJ2-1, with 9 bases aligning to TRBD2. The V gene's germline CDR1 is SGHRS and CDR2 YFSETQ. The CDR3 runs to 17 residues. V trimming: 0 bases; J trimming: 6 bases; junction bases outside the gene matches: 10.